A selection of T cell receptor beta chains follows, all from one sample in a study of T cell responses to AZD1222 COVID-19 vaccine. Profiled with immunoSEQ multiplex PCR; TCRdb holds only in-frame clones, not every one. Here the sample spans around 130,000 clones, about 90% being singletons. The sample was peripheral blood, taken on day 0 of AZD1222 vaccination. These receptors were taken from an adult in good health. Both conserved end residues are part of each CDR3. D genes are given only for firm matches. Not every row has a clone size; where given, it reads once, few, many or a size class.

V gene	D gene	J gene	clone size	CDR3 DNA	CDR3 protein
TRBV5-1	-	TRBJ1-3	-	TGCGCCAGCGCCGGGGGCGGAAACACCATATATTTT	CASAGGGNTIYF
TRBV5-1	TRBD1	TRBJ1-1	-	TGCGCCAGCAGCTCTGGACAGGCCGGTAGGGCTTTCTTT	CASSSGQAGRAFF
TRBV6-2/TRBV6-3	TRBD1	TRBJ2-5	few	TGTGCCAGCAGTTTTGGGACAGGGTCCGCAGAGACCCAGTACTTC	CASSFGTGSAETQYF
TRBV5-1	-	TRBJ1-2	-	TGCGCCAGCAGCTACCGTGAGGGTGGCTACACCTTC	CASSYREGGYTF
TRBV19	-	TRBJ2-1	-	TGTGCCAGTAGTCTTACCCGGACGGGTTCCTACAATGAGCAGTTCTTC	CASSLTRTGSYNEQFF
TRBV19	-	TRBJ1-6	-	TGTGCCACAGCGCCAGGGAGCTCCTATAATTCACCCCTCCACTTT	CATAPGSSYNSPLHF
TRBV10-2	-	TRBJ1-1	-	TGCGCCAGCAGTGTCAGGGGATTGAACACTGAAGCTTTCTTT	CASSVRGLNTEAFF
TRBV28	TRBD2	TRBJ2-7	-	TGTGCCAGCCAACTAGCGGGCTACGAGCAGTACTTC	CASQLAGYEQYF
TRBV19	TRBD1	TRBJ2-6	-	TGTGCCAGTAGTCGACCGGGACAGGGGGCGCCAGGGGCCAACGTCCTGACTTTC	CASSRPGQGAPGANVLTF
TRBV23-1	TRBD2	TRBJ2-5	-	TGCGCCAGCAGTCAAGGAGCGGGAAGCGAAGAGACCCAGTACTTC	CASSQGAGSEETQYF
TRBV5-4	-	TRBJ1-1	-	TGTGCCAGCAGCTTGACATCCCGGGACACTGAAGCTTTCTTT	CASSLTSRDTEAFF
TRBV19	TRBD1	TRBJ2-7	-	TGTGCCAGTAGTCCAACCCGGGACAGCTACGAGCAGTACTTC	CASSPTRDSYEQYF
TRBV4-1	-	TRBJ1-4	-	TGCGCCAGCAGCCAAGAACTGGCCGACAGGGAAAAACTGTTTTTT	CASSQELADREKLFF
TRBV12-3/TRBV12-4	-	TRBJ2-2	few	TGTGCCAGCAGTTTTAGCGGCGGGGAGCTGTTTTTT	CASSFSGGELFF
TRBV5-6	TRBD2	TRBJ2-1	-	TGTGCCAGCAGTAAACTAGCGGGAACCTACAATGAGCAGTTCTTC	CASSKLAGTYNEQFF
TRBV12-5	-	TRBJ1-6	-	TGTGCTAGTGGTTTAGGACAAATAAATTCACCCCTCCACTTT	CASGLGQINSPLHF
TRBV7-8	TRBD1	TRBJ2-7	-	TGTGCCAGCAGCTTGGGGACAGGGTGGGTCTACGAGCAGTACTTC	CASSLGTGWVYEQYF
TRBV4-3	-	TRBJ2-2	-	TGCGCCAGCAGGCAACACCCGCTGAACACCGGGGAGCTGTTTTTT	CASRQHPLNTGELFF
TRBV6-5	-	TRBJ2-6	-	TGTGCCAGCAGTTTGTCTGGGGCCAACGTCCTGACTTTC	CASSLSGANVLTF
TRBV9	-	TRBJ2-1	-	TGTGCCAGCAGCGTAGCTGGGCGTGAGCAGTTCTTC	CASSVAGREQFF
TRBV5-1	TRBD2	TRBJ2-3	-	TGCGCCAGCAGCTTGGCGGGGGGGGCGACAGATACGCAGTATTTT	CASSLAGGATDTQYF
TRBV13	-	TRBJ1-1	-	TGTGCCAGCACCCTCTCAGGGGTCGGCACTGAAGCTTTCTTT	CASTLSGVGTEAFF
TRBV6-5	TRBD2	TRBJ2-1	-	TGTGCCAGCAGTTACTCAGCGGGAGGGCCCCATGAGCAGTTCTTC	CASSYSAGGPHEQFF
TRBV30	TRBD2	TRBJ2-3	-	TGTGCCTGGGCGACTAGCGGGAGATCAGATACGCAGTATTTT	CAWATSGRSDTQYF
TRBV12-5	-	TRBJ2-7	-	TGTGCTAGTGGTTTGCCTGAGTCTCGGTTATACGAGCAGTACTTC	CASGLPESRLYEQYF
TRBV2	-	TRBJ1-5	-	TGTGCCAGCAGTGACTGGGGGACGGGCCAGCCCCAGCATTTT	CASSDWGTGQPQHF
TRBV28	TRBD1	TRBJ1-2	-	TGTGCCAGCAGTTTAGGACAGGGGGGGCGAGGCTACACCTTC	CASSLGQGGRGYTF
TRBV2	TRBD1	TRBJ1-5	-	TGTGCCAGCAGAGTTGGGACAGGGAACGGTCAGCCCCAGCATTTT	CASRVGTGNGQPQHF
TRBV5-4	-	TRBJ1-4	-	TGTGCCAGCAGCCGGCGGGTAGGGAAGACTAATGAAAAACTGTTTTTT	CASSRRVGKTNEKLFF
TRBV6-2/TRBV6-3	TRBD2	TRBJ2-3	-	TGTGCCAGCAGTTACTCCCGGACTGGCGGGGGTAATACGCAGTATTTT	CASSYSRTGGGNTQYF
TRBV7-6	-	TRBJ2-3	-	TGTGCCAGCAGCCAGGGAAGGGATACGCAGTATTTT	CASSQGRDTQYF
TRBV7-9	TRBD2	TRBJ2-1	-	TGTGCCAGCAGCCCGCGGACTAGCGGGGGGGTTTACAATGAGCAGTTCTTC	CASSPRTSGGVYNEQFF
TRBV6-4	-	TRBJ1-2	-	TGTGCCAGCAGTGACTCGGGGGGAAGAGGCTACACCTTC	CASSDSGGRGYTF
TRBV5-1	-	TRBJ1-4	-	TGCGCCAGCAGCTTCGGGACAACGGGTGAAAAACTGTTTTTT	CASSFGTTGEKLFF
TRBV4-1	-	TRBJ1-5	-	TGCGCCAGCAGCCAAGATCTGACAGTAAGCAATCAGCCCCAGCATTTT	CASSQDLTVSNQPQHF
TRBV7-3	-	TRBJ1-1	-	TGTGCCAGCAGCTTATCAGGGCACGAAGCTGAAGCTTTCTTT	CASSLSGHEAEAFF
TRBV6-1	-	TRBJ1-1	-	TGTGCCAGCAGTGAACCTCTACAGGTGGACACTGAAGCTTTCTTT	CASSEPLQVDTEAFF
TRBV11-2	-	TRBJ1-3	-	TGTGCCAGCATACAGGGTTCTGGAAACACCATATATTTT	CASIQGSGNTIYF
TRBV30	-	TRBJ1-5	once	TGTGCCTGGAGTGTAGGCGGGAGCAATCAGCCCCAGCATTTT	CAWSVGGSNQPQHF
TRBV29-1	-	TRBJ1-2	-	TGCAGCGTTGATCCACCCCTCTATGGCTACACCTTC	CSVDPPLYGYTF
TRBV19	TRBD2	TRBJ2-1	-	TGTGCCAGTAGCTATAGCGGGGGGAACAATGAGCAGTTCTTC	CASSYSGGNNEQFF
TRBV7-9	-	TRBJ2-3	-	TGTGCCAGCAGCTTAGAGGGCACAGATACGCAGTATTTT	CASSLEGTDTQYF